A selection of T cell receptor beta chains follows, all from one sample in a study of PD-1 blockade in classical Hodgkin lymphoma. Measured with immunoSEQ multiplex PCR; TCRdb has only the in-frame clones, and not every one. The sample contains tens of thousands of clones, just under 80% of which appear only once. The sample was peripheral blood mononuclear cells (PBMCs), taken before the second cycle of nivolumab. All receptors come from a human donor with classical Hodgkin lymphoma. CDR3s include the opening cysteine and the closing phenylalanine or tryptophan. A D gene is named only where the DNA matches it firmly. Some rows have no size entry. The others give once, few or many, or a class for an expanded clone.

NA,TRBJ2-7,TRBV6-6,NA,CASSSPGPNGEQYF,TGTGCCAGCAGTTCTCCGGGACCCAACGGCGAGCAGTACTTC
once,TRBJ2-3,TRBV7-2,TRBD2,CASSLEVGLAGETDTQYF,TGTGCCAGCAGCTTAGAAGTGGGACTAGCGGGAGAGACAGATACGCAGTATTTT
NA,TRBJ2-5,TRBV29-1,TRBD2,CSVAGGPQETQYF,TGCAGCGTTGCGGGGGGACCTCAAGAGACCCAGTACTTC
NA,TRBJ2-7,TRBV7-2,NA,CASSSKGATPYEQYF,TGTGCCAGCAGCTCCAAAGGGGCTACCCCCTACGAGCAGTACTTC
few,TRBJ1-2,TRBV7-9,TRBD1,CASSSTGTDYGYTF,TGTGCCAGCAGTTCAACCGGGACAGACTATGGCTACACCTTC
NA,TRBJ1-3,TRBV9,NA,CASSVEPFGSGNTIYF,TGTGCCAGCAGCGTAGAGCCATTTGGCTCTGGAAACACCATATATTTT
NA,TRBJ2-3,TRBV7-9,NA,CASSLGTYVPSTDTQYF,TGTGCCAGCAGCTTAGGGACATACGTTCCGAGCACAGATACGCAGTATTTT
NA,TRBJ1-2,TRBV7-2,NA,CASSLATSRGYTF,TGTGCCAGCAGCTTAGCGACTTCCCGAGGCTACACCTTC
NA,TRBJ1-2,TRBV7-9,NA,CASSETGRLGYGYTF,TGTGCCAGCAGCGAGACGGGACGGCTTGGCTATGGCTACACCTTC
NA,TRBJ1-6,TRBV6-6,TRBD1,CASSPGQGNSPLHF,TGTGCCAGCAGCCCGGGACAGGGGAATTCACCCCTCCACTTT
NA,TRBJ1-2,TRBV6-5,NA,CASSNNLYGYTF,TGTGCCAGCAGTAATAACTTATATGGCTACACCTTC
NA,TRBJ2-1,TRBV19,TRBD2,CASSPGTKKNEQFF,TGTGCCAGTAGTCCCGGGACTAAAAAGAATGAGCAGTTCTTC
once,TRBJ2-2,TRBV28,NA,CASSSSGAGGELFF,TGTGCCAGCAGTTCGTCCGGTGCCGGCGGGGAGCTGTTTTTT
NA,TRBJ2-7,TRBV7-9,NA,CASSLTELYEQYF,TGTGCCAGCAGCTTGACAGAGCTCTACGAGCAGTACTTC
NA,TRBJ2-3,TRBV7-7,NA,CASSLLAQGTDTQYF,TGTGCTAGCAGCTTACTTGCGCAGGGCACAGATACGCAGTATTTT
NA,TRBJ1-5,TRBV6-1,NA,CASSEDGGILQPQHF,TGTGCCAGCAGTGAAGATGGAGGGATTCTTCAGCCCCAGCATTTT
NA,TRBJ2-1,TRBV9,TRBD1,CASSVTGTGYNEQFF,TGTGCCAGCAGCGTGACCGGGACAGGGTACAATGAGCAGTTCTTC
NA,TRBJ2-1,TRBV30,NA,CAWTPLSSYNEQFF,TGTGCCTGGACCCCCCTGAGCTCCTACAATGAGCAGTTCTTC
NA,TRBJ2-5,TRBV7-2,TRBD2,CASSLTSGGGSAQYF,TGTGCCAGCAGCTTGACTAGCGGGGGGGGCTCTGCCCAGTACTTC
once,TRBJ2-1,TRBV18,TRBD2,CASSPRVVSLAGFNEQFF,TGTGCCAGCTCACCACGGGTTGTTAGCCTAGCGGGGTTCAATGAGCAGTTCTTC
NA,TRBJ2-6,TRBV5-8,NA,CASKTAWRSGANVLTF,TGTGCCAGCAAAACGGCATGGAGGTCTGGGGCCAACGTCCTGACTTTC
NA,TRBJ2-5,TRBV28,TRBD1,CASSFLGTGSGETQYF,TGTGCCAGCAGTTTTTTAGGGACAGGGAGCGGAGAGACCCAGTACTTC
NA,TRBJ1-1,TRBV18,NA,CASSPTLLEAFF,TGTGCCAGCTCACCAACTCTACTTGAAGCTTTCTTT
NA,TRBJ2-1,TRBV19,NA,CASSPEIADLYNEQFF,TGTGCCAGTAGTCCCGAAATAGCGGATTTGTACAATGAGCAGTTCTTC
medium-sized,TRBJ2-7,TRBV27,NA,CASSLVGHEQYF,TGTGCCAGCAGTTTGGTGGGGCACGAGCAGTACTTC
once,TRBJ2-3,TRBV5-5,NA,CASSPGGQYLDTQYF,TGTGCCAGCAGCCCGGGGGGACAGTATTTGGATACGCAGTATTTT
NA,TRBJ1-3,TRBV30,NA,CAWSSRRPFGNTIYF,TGTGCCTGGAGTAGCCGGCGGCCCTTTGGAAACACCATATATTTT
few,TRBJ1-2,TRBV4-1,NA,CASSHLTGGWGEPNYGYTF,TGCGCCAGCAGCCATCTGACAGGAGGGTGGGGAGAACCGAACTATGGCTACACCTTC
NA,TRBJ2-3,TRBV18,NA,CASSPGAGMADTQYF,TGTGCCAGCTCACCCGGGGCAGGGATGGCAGATACGCAGTATTTT
NA,TRBJ1-5,TRBV6-6,TRBD1,CASSRQGTSNQPQHF,TGTGCCAGCAGCAGACAGGGGACTAGCAATCAGCCCCAGCATTTT
few,TRBJ1-6,TRBV19,NA,CASSIVASSYNSPLHF,TGTGCCAGTAGCATTGTAGCGAGCTCCTATAATTCACCCCTCCACTTT
once,TRBJ1-2,TRBV28,NA,CATVQGYYGYTF,TGTGCCACGGTACAGGGTTACTATGGCTACACCTTC
NA,TRBJ2-1,TRBV5-1,TRBD2,CASSLVASGGYNEQFF,TGCGCCAGCAGCTTGGTAGCTAGCGGGGGGTACAATGAGCAGTTCTTC
NA,TRBJ1-5,TRBV5-1,NA,CASSLDYQPQHF,TGCGCCAGCAGCTTGGACTATCAGCCCCAGCATTTT
NA,TRBJ1-2,TRBV2,TRBD1,CASSVNHRGPGDYGYTF,TGTGCCAGCAGTGTTAACCACAGGGGCCCAGGGGACTATGGCTACACCTTC
NA,TRBJ1-3,TRBV6-5,NA,CASSYEGIAGNTIYF,TGTGCCAGCAGTTATGAGGGGATCGCTGGAAACACCATATATTTT
once,TRBJ2-7,TRBV6-6,TRBD2,CAATERGGFTYEQYF,TGTGCCGCGACCGAGCGGGGAGGATTTACCTACGAGCAGTACTTC
NA,TRBJ2-2,TRBV30,TRBD2,CAWSGGGSPVLGELFF,TGTGCCTGGAGTGGGGGGGGATCGCCAGTTCTGGGGGAGCTGTTTTTT
NA,TRBJ2-1,TRBV9,NA,CASSAPPYNEQFF,TGTGCCAGCAGCGCTCCCCCCTACAATGAGCAGTTCTTC
NA,TRBJ2-5,TRBV7-9,TRBD1,CASSGQGRETQYF,TGTGCCAGCAGCGGACAGGGTCGGGAGACCCAGTACTTC
NA,TRBJ2-3,TRBV20-1,NA,CSASSDTQYF,TGCAGTGCTAGTTCAGATACGCAGTATTTT
NA,TRBJ2-3,TRBV6-5,TRBD2,CASSSSGGRSTDTQYF,TGTGCCAGCAGTTCAAGCGGGGGGCGGAGCACAGATACGCAGTATTTT
NA,TRBJ1-1,TRBV5-4,NA,CASSPWGGANTEAFF,TGTGCCAGCAGCCCCTGGGGGGGCGCGAACACTGAAGCTTTCTTT
NA,TRBJ2-1,TRBV4-2,NA,CASSLQTSGVSYNEQFF,TGTGCCAGCAGCCTACAGACTTCGGGGGTCTCCTACAATGAGCAGTTCTTC
NA,TRBJ1-6,TRBV9,NA,CASSVATGTPLGGYNSPLHF,TGTGCCAGCAGCGTAGCCACAGGTACCCCTCTGGGCGGCTATAATTCACCCCTCCACTTT
few,TRBJ2-2,TRBV7-9,TRBD2,CASSLSAGGHTGELFF,TGTGCCAGCAGCTTAAGTGCGGGGGGGCACACCGGGGAGCTGTTTTTT
medium-sized,TRBJ1-1,TRBV13,NA,CASSLSITGPIGEAFF,TGTGCCAGCAGCTTATCAATTACAGGGCCAATTGGTGAAGCTTTCTTT
NA,TRBJ1-1,TRBV27,NA,CASRKTGFLSEAFF,TGTGCCAGCAGGAAGACCGGGTTTCTTAGTGAAGCTTTCTTT
NA,TRBJ1-6,TRBV5-4,TRBD1,CASSPGQGVSLDSPLHF,TGTGCCAGCAGTCCGGGACAGGGGGTATCACTCGATTCACCCCTCCACTTT
NA,TRBJ2-1,TRBV9,NA,CASSVVAEPYNEQFF,TGTGCCAGCAGCGTAGTAGCGGAGCCCTACAATGAGCAGTTCTTC
NA,TRBJ2-3,TRBV9,NA,CASSVAGGDRTDTQYF,TGTGCCAGCAGCGTAGCCGGCGGGGACCGCACAGATACGCAGTATTTT
few,TRBJ2-7,TRBV5-5,NA,CASSFRFEQYF,TGTGCCAGCAGCTTTCGGTTCGAGCAGTACTTC
NA,TRBJ2-7,TRBV6-5,NA,CASSYSGTYEQYF,TGTGCCAGCAGTTACTCAGGAACTTACGAGCAGTACTTC
once,TRBJ2-1,TRBV5-1,NA,CASSLAGLNEQFF,TGCGCCAGCAGCTTGGCAGGGTTGAATGAGCAGTTCTTC
NA,TRBJ2-7,TRBV6-1,TRBD1,CASSDSIIMTGGFVHEQYF,TGTGCCAGCAGTGATTCAATAATAATGACAGGGGGCTTTGTACACGAGCAGTACTTC
NA,TRBJ2-5,TRBV5-1,TRBD2,CASSQGTSRETQYF,TGCGCCAGCAGCCAAGGGACTAGCAGGGAGACCCAGTACTTC
NA,TRBJ1-1,TRBV6-6,NA,CASSYSSRYTEAFF,TGTGCCAGCAGTTACTCGAGCAGATACACTGAAGCTTTCTTT